This T cell receptor beta chain was observed in a study of control samples from healthy donors and cancer patients. The V end lost 0 bases, the J end lost 0 bases, and 1 base lay between the germline ends. CDR1 is SGHKS, CDR2 YYEKEE, per germline (reference sequence). The CDR3 extends over 13 amino acids. The table came from immunoSEQ multiplex PCR; TCRdb's copy has only in-frame clones and leaves some out. The table has about 130,000 clones, roughly 91% seen once. This TCR came from a man aged 50 or older with head and neck cancer. Sequenced: PBMCs. The rearrangement links TRBV5-5 to TRBJ1-3, with D unresolved. In nucleotides, the CDR3 is TGTGCCAGCAGCTTGGTCTCTGGAAACACCATATATTTT. As protein: CASSLVSGNTIYF.